The 5 T cell receptor beta chains below all came from one sample that was sequenced in a study of cytomegalovirus exposure and HLA in healthy donors. Vbeta (60) and Jbeta (13) primers were used in the PCR. Clones were sequenced by immunoSEQ multiplex PCR, and TCRdb holds only the in-frame ones, with some missing. The sample holds 54,000 or so clones, roughly 50% seen once. Specimen: PBMCs. These TCRs come from a human donor in good health.

This chain joins TRBV4-2 and TRBJ2-7; D is possibly TRBD1 (6 bases). The length of the CDR3 is 16 residues. CDR1 is LGHNA, CDR2 YNFKEQ, per germline. V was cut by 1 base and J by 1 base, with 14 bases left in between. Here the CDR3 DNA reads TGTGCCAGCAGCCAAGGCCGGGACATAGCATCCTACGAGCAGTACTTC. It specifies CASSQGRDIASYEQYF.

The V gene is TRBV18, the J gene TRBJ2-7, with a tentative D call TRBD2 (5 bases). Deletions cut 2 bases from V and 6 bases from J, with 11 bases between. Germline CDR1 KGHSH, CDR2 LQKENI. This CDR3 contains 13 residues. The CDR3: CASSPGLGREQYF. The CDR3 DNA is TGTGCCAGCTCACCAGGACTGGGTCGCGAGCAGTACTTC.

As DNA, the CDR3 is TGCGCCAGCAGCTTCACAACTAATAACTATGGCTACACCTTC. Translation: CASSFTTNNYGYTF. The chain carries TRBV5-1 and TRBJ1-2, with D unclear. Germline V gene sequence: CDR1 SGHRS, CDR2 YFSETQ. V lost 2 bases, J lost 1 base, and 9 bases lay in between. CDR3 length: 14 residues.

The chain combines TRBV7-2 with TRBJ2-5, with TRBD2 matching over 11 bases. The CDR3 is 18 amino acids. After removal of 0 bases from V and 5 bases from J, the junction contained 11 bases not matched to a gene. Germline loops: CDR1 SGHTA, CDR2 FQGNSA. CDR3 nucleotide sequence: TGTGCCAGCAGCTTAGCGGAAGTAGCGGGGGGGCCTAGGGAGACCCAGTACTTC. Translating it yields CASSLAEVAGGPRETQYF.

J is TRBJ2-1 and V is TRBV18; D is undetermined. CDR3 length equals 15 residues. In germline, CDR1 is KGHSH, CDR2 LQKENI. V gave up 3 bases and J gave up 8 bases, with 17 bases separating them. CDR3 residues: CASSPCHVCGHEQFF. The CDR3 DNA reads TGTGCCAGCTCACCCTGCCATGTTTGTGGGCATGAGCAGTTCTTC.